This TCR beta chain was obtained from a study of early T cells in non-severe SARS-CoV-2 infection. Overall study: Sequencing of unsorted whole blood was done on bulk RNA, leaving chains unpaired.

This clonotype was detected a few times. What it binds is not known. Study-wide results and caveats: VDJdb matching skewed toward anti-spike CD8 responses, missing private and CD4 specificities.

The protocol attached unique molecular identifiers to individual cDNA molecules. TCRdb re-analysed the 5' RACE reads in MiXCR, keeping a single row per CDR3 protein. The data contain 80,000 to 100,000 distinct CDR3 sequences, around 15% of them singletons. CDR3 length: 12 amino acids. V gave up 1 base and J gave up 7 bases, with 4 bases separating them. CDR1 LGHDT and CDR2 YNNKEL come from the germline V gene (reference sequence). The genes are TRBV3-1 and TRBJ2-2, with D hard to call. Sequenced input: whole blood. The TCR comes from an adult who was a healthcare worker with PCR-confirmed SARS-CoV-2 infection or an uninfected control (not recorded which). CDR3 nucleotide sequence: TGTGCCAGCAGCCAAGTCTTCGGGGAGCTGTTTTTT. As protein: CASSQVFGELFF.